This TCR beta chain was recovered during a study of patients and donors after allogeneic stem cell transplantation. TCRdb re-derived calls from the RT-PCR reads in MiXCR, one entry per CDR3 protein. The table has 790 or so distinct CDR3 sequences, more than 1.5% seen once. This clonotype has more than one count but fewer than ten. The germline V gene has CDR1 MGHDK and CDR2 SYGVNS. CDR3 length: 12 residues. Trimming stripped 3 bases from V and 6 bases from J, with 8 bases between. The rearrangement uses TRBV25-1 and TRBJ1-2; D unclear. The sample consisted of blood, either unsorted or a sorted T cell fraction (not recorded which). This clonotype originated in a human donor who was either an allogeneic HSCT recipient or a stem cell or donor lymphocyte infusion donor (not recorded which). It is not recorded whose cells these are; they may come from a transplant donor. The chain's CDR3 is CASSEAGDGYTF. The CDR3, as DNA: TGTGCCAGCAGTGAGGCTGGGGATGGCTACACCTTC.